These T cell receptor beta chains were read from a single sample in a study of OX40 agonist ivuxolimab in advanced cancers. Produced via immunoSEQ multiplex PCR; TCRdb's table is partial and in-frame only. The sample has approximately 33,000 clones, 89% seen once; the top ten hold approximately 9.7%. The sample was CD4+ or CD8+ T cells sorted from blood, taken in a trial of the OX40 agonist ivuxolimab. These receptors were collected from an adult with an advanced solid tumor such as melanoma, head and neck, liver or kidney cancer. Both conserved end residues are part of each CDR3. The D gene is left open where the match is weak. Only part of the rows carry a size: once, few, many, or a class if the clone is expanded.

CDR3aa: CAISERAGPYEQYF
CDR3nt: TGTGCCATCAGTGAGCGGGCGGGACCCTACGAGCAGTACTTC
d_gene: -
j_gene: TRBJ2-7
abundance: -
v_gene: TRBV10-3

CDR3aa: CASSMLAGGGWNNEQFF
CDR3nt: TGTGCCAGTAGTATGTTAGCGGGAGGGGGGTGGAACAATGAGCAGTTCTTC
d_gene: TRBD2
j_gene: TRBJ2-1
abundance: -
v_gene: TRBV19

CDR3aa: CAISGGTGLTDTQYF
CDR3nt: TGTGCCATCAGTGGAGGGACAGGGCTCACAGATACGCAGTATTTT
d_gene: TRBD1
j_gene: TRBJ2-3
abundance: -
v_gene: TRBV10-3

CDR3aa: CASSRGTVTDTQYF
CDR3nt: TGTGCCAGCAGCCGAGGGACAGTCACAGATACGCAGTATTTT
d_gene: TRBD1
j_gene: TRBJ2-3
abundance: once
v_gene: TRBV7-2

CDR3aa: CASSQGLLAGGYEQYF
CDR3nt: TGCGCCAGCAGCCAAGGGTTACTAGCGGGAGGCTACGAGCAGTACTTC
d_gene: TRBD2
j_gene: TRBJ2-7
abundance: once
v_gene: TRBV4-3

CDR3aa: CASSRTIPSTDTQYF
CDR3nt: TGTGCCAGCAGCCGGACTATCCCCAGCACAGATACGCAGTATTTT
d_gene: -
j_gene: TRBJ2-3
abundance: -
v_gene: TRBV5-8

CDR3aa: CAWSQSGYTQYF
CDR3nt: TGTGCCTGGAGTCAGTCAGGGTACACCCAGTACTTC
d_gene: -
j_gene: TRBJ2-5
abundance: -
v_gene: TRBV30

CDR3aa: CASSRVGELFF
CDR3nt: TGTGCCAGTAGTAGGGTCGGGGAGCTGTTTTTT
d_gene: -
j_gene: TRBJ2-2
abundance: -
v_gene: TRBV19

CDR3aa: CASSLAGEADTQYF
CDR3nt: TGCGCCAGCAGCTTGGCCGGAGAGGCAGATACGCAGTATTTT
d_gene: -
j_gene: TRBJ2-3
abundance: -
v_gene: TRBV5-1

CDR3aa: CAIKAGAKDEQFF
CDR3nt: TGTGCCATCAAAGCGGGAGCTAAAGATGAGCAGTTCTTC
d_gene: TRBD2
j_gene: TRBJ2-1
abundance: -
v_gene: TRBV10-3

CDR3aa: CASSSGQGTKNIQYF
CDR3nt: TGCGCCAGCAGCAGCGGACAAGGTACCAAAAACATTCAGTACTTC
d_gene: -
j_gene: TRBJ2-4
abundance: -
v_gene: TRBV4-1

CDR3aa: CASSGGYPQETQYF
CDR3nt: TGTGCCAGCAGTGGAGGGTACCCCCAAGAGACCCAGTACTTC
d_gene: -
j_gene: TRBJ2-5
abundance: -
v_gene: TRBV6-6

CDR3aa: CASSLSYFRTPGNTIYF
CDR3nt: TGTGCCAGCAGTTTATCTTACTTCAGGACTCCTGGAAACACCATATATTTT
d_gene: -
j_gene: TRBJ1-3
abundance: -
v_gene: TRBV28

CDR3aa: CASSQGQTNYGYTF
CDR3nt: TGTGCCAGCAGCCAGGGACAGACTAACTATGGCTACACCTTC
d_gene: TRBD1
j_gene: TRBJ1-2
abundance: few
v_gene: TRBV4-2

CDR3aa: CASNQYRDTEAFF
CDR3nt: TGTGCCAGTAACCAATACAGGGACACTGAAGCTTTCTTT
d_gene: -
j_gene: TRBJ1-1
abundance: -
v_gene: TRBV19

CDR3aa: CASSSLGTVATNEKLFF
CDR3nt: TGTGCCAGCAGCTCCCTTGGGACGGTTGCAACTAATGAAAAACTGTTTTTT
d_gene: -
j_gene: TRBJ1-4
abundance: -
v_gene: TRBV5-6

CDR3aa: CASSLEDRRTQYF
CDR3nt: TGTGCCAGCAGCTTAGAGGACAGGAGAACCCAGTACTTC
d_gene: TRBD1
j_gene: TRBJ2-5
abundance: -
v_gene: TRBV11-3

CDR3aa: CASSYPGGRGTEAFF
CDR3nt: TGTGCCAGCAGTTACCCCGGCGGCAGGGGCACTGAAGCTTTCTTT
d_gene: -
j_gene: TRBJ1-1
abundance: -
v_gene: TRBV6-9

CDR3aa: CASSFSYRLSPYEQYF
CDR3nt: TGTGCCAGCAGTTTTAGTTATCGGCTTTCCCCTTACGAGCAGTACTTC
d_gene: -
j_gene: TRBJ2-7
abundance: -
v_gene: TRBV27

CDR3aa: CASSVNPGPPYEQYF
CDR3nt: TGCGCCAGCAGCGTCAACCCGGGACCCCCCTACGAGCAGTACTTC
d_gene: -
j_gene: TRBJ2-7
abundance: -
v_gene: TRBV5-1

CDR3aa: CASSPPPGGLMNTEAFF
CDR3nt: TGTGCCAGCAGTCCTCCCCCCGGGGGACTCATGAACACTGAAGCTTTCTTT
d_gene: -
j_gene: TRBJ1-1
abundance: -
v_gene: TRBV7-9

CDR3aa: CASSKGQVADTQYF
CDR3nt: TGCGCCAGCAGTAAGGGACAGGTGGCAGATACGCAGTATTTT
d_gene: TRBD1
j_gene: TRBJ2-3
abundance: few
v_gene: TRBV10-1

CDR3aa: CASREGLNTGELFF
CDR3nt: TGTGCCAGCAGGGAGGGATTGAACACCGGGGAGCTGTTTTTT
d_gene: -
j_gene: TRBJ2-2
abundance: once
v_gene: TRBV7-2

CDR3aa: CASSDSPDRADTQYF
CDR3nt: TGTGCCAGCAGTGACTCCCCGGACAGGGCAGATACGCAGTATTTT
d_gene: TRBD1
j_gene: TRBJ2-3
abundance: -
v_gene: TRBV6-4

CDR3aa: CASSRTSGRVEQFF
CDR3nt: TGTGCCAGCAGTCGGACTAGCGGGAGGGTTGAGCAGTTCTTC
d_gene: TRBD2
j_gene: TRBJ2-1
abundance: -
v_gene: TRBV2

CDR3aa: CASSAGTLGYEQYF
CDR3nt: TGCGCCAGCAGCGCCGGGACCTTAGGCTACGAGCAGTACTTC
d_gene: -
j_gene: TRBJ2-7
abundance: -
v_gene: TRBV5-1

CDR3aa: CASSLERHSYEQYF
CDR3nt: TGTGCCAGCAGCTTAGAGAGGCACTCCTACGAGCAGTACTTC
d_gene: -
j_gene: TRBJ2-7
abundance: -
v_gene: TRBV7-2

CDR3aa: CASSPSTDTQYF
CDR3nt: TGCGCCAGCAGCCCGAGCACAGATACGCAGTATTTT
d_gene: -
j_gene: TRBJ2-3
abundance: -
v_gene: TRBV5-1

CDR3aa: CASKGRVGNNEQFF
CDR3nt: TGTGCCAGCAAGGGGCGGGTTGGAAACAATGAGCAGTTCTTC
d_gene: -
j_gene: TRBJ2-1
abundance: -
v_gene: TRBV27

CDR3aa: CSVAWLAGGYEQYF
CDR3nt: TGCAGCGTTGCGTGGCTAGCGGGAGGCTACGAGCAGTACTTC
d_gene: TRBD2
j_gene: TRBJ2-7
abundance: once
v_gene: TRBV29-1

CDR3aa: CASRLSGSYEQYF
CDR3nt: TGTGCCAGCAGGCTTAGCGGATCCTACGAGCAGTACTTC
d_gene: -
j_gene: TRBJ2-7
abundance: -
v_gene: TRBV27

CDR3aa: CASSALADDYEQYF
CDR3nt: TGTGCCAGCTCAGCCCTAGCGGACGACTACGAGCAGTACTTC
d_gene: TRBD2
j_gene: TRBJ2-7
abundance: -
v_gene: TRBV18

CDR3aa: CASKGWVRTSGVPAEQFF
CDR3nt: TGTGCCAGCAAAGGATGGGTAAGGACTAGCGGGGTCCCGGCTGAGCAGTTCTTC
d_gene: TRBD2
j_gene: TRBJ2-1
abundance: -
v_gene: TRBV28

CDR3aa: CASSYRGNGQPQHF
CDR3nt: TGCGCCAGCAGTTACAGGGGTAACGGTCAGCCCCAGCATTTT
d_gene: TRBD1
j_gene: TRBJ1-5
abundance: -
v_gene: TRBV5-1

CDR3aa: CASSFTGQGTPAQHF
CDR3nt: TGTGCCAGCAGCTTCACGGGACAGGGAACGCCGGCCCAGCATTTT
d_gene: TRBD1
j_gene: TRBJ1-5
abundance: -
v_gene: TRBV7-2

CDR3aa: CASSLRSASSYEQYF
CDR3nt: TGTGCCAGCAGCTTGAGGTCTGCTAGCTCCTACGAGCAGTACTTC
d_gene: -
j_gene: TRBJ2-7
abundance: -
v_gene: TRBV5-4

CDR3aa: CASLDRASGRFYEQYF
CDR3nt: TGTGCCTCCCTGGACAGGGCTAGCGGGAGATTCTACGAGCAGTACTTC
d_gene: TRBD2
j_gene: TRBJ2-7
abundance: once
v_gene: TRBV11-2

CDR3aa: CASGLASSYNEQFF
CDR3nt: TGTGCTAGTGGACTAGCGAGCTCCTACAATGAGCAGTTCTTC
d_gene: TRBD2
j_gene: TRBJ2-1
abundance: -
v_gene: TRBV12-5

CDR3aa: CASSMSGLSSVQYF
CDR3nt: TGTGCCAGTAGTATGAGTGGACTTAGCTCGGTTCAGTACTTC
d_gene: -
j_gene: TRBJ2-4
abundance: -
v_gene: TRBV19

CDR3aa: CASREVQTSVYEQYF
CDR3nt: TGTGCCAGCAGGGAGGTTCAGACTAGCGTCTACGAGCAGTACTTC
d_gene: TRBD2
j_gene: TRBJ2-7
abundance: -
v_gene: TRBV6-5

CDR3aa: CASSQDARDPGKLFF
CDR3nt: TGCGCCAGCAGCCAAGATGCGAGGGACCCTGGAAAACTGTTTTTT
d_gene: -
j_gene: TRBJ1-4
abundance: -
v_gene: TRBV4-3

CDR3aa: CASSPEGRKLFF
CDR3nt: TGTGCCAGCTCACCAGAGGGGAGGAAACTGTTTTTT
d_gene: -
j_gene: TRBJ1-4
abundance: -
v_gene: TRBV18